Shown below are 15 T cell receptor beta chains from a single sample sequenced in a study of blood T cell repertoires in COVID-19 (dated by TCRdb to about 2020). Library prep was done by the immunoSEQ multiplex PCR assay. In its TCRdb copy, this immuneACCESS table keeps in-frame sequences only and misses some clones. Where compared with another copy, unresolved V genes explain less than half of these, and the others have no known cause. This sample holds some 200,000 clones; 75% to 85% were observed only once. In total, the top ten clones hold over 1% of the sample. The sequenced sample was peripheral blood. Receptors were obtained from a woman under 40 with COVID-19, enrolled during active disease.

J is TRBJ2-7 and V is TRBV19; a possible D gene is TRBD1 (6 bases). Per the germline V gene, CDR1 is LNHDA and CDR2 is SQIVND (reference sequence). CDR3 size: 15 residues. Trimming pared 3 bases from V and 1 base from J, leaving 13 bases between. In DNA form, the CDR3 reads TGTGCCAGTAGTATCGTGACAGGTACGTCCTACGAGCAGTACTTC. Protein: CASSIVTGTSYEQYF.

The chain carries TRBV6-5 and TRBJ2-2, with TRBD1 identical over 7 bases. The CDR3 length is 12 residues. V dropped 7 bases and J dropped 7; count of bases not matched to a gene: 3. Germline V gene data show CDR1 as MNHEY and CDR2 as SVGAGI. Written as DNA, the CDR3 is TGTGCCAGCAACCGACAGGGCGGGGAGCTGTTTTTT. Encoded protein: CASNRQGGELFF.

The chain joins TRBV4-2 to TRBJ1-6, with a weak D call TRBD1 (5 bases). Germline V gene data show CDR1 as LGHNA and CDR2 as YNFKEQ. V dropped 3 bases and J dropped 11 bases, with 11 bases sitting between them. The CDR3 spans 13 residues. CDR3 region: CASSQGPGAPLHF. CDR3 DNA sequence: TGTGCCAGCAGCCAGGGGCCAGGTGCACCCCTCCACTTT.

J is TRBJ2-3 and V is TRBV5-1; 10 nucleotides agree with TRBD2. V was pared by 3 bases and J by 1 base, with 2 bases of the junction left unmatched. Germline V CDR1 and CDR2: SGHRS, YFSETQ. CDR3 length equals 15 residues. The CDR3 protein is CASSSGTSGTDTQYF. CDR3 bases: TGCGCCAGCAGCTCAGGGACTAGCGGCACAGATACGCAGTATTTT. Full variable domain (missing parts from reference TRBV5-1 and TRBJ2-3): KAGVTQTPRYLIKTRGQQVTLSCSPISGHRSVSWYQQTPGQGLQFLFEYFSETQRNKGNFPGRFSGRQFSNSRSEMNVSTLELGDSALYLCASSSGTSGTDTQYFGPGTRLTVL.

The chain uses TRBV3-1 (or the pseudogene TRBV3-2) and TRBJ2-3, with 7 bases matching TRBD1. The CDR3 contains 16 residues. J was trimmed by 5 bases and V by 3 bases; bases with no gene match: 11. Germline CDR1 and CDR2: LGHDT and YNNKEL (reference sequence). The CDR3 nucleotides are TGTGCCAGCAGCCACCCGACAGGGATGCTAATAGATACGCAGTATTTT. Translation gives CASSHPTGMLIDTQYF.

The CDR3 is CASSIQGANYGYTF. In DNA, the CDR3 is TGCGCCAGCAGCATACAGGGAGCCAACTATGGCTACACCTTC. The V gene is TRBV5-1, the J gene TRBJ1-2, with TRBD1 as a possible D gene (6 bases). V lost 4 bases and J 2 bases, leaving 12 bases between the germline ends. Germline V gives CDR1 SGHRS, CDR2 YFSETQ. The CDR3 totals 14 residues. The whole variable domain, remainder taken from reference TRBV5-1 and TRBJ1-2, is KAGVTQTPRYLIKTRGQQVTLSCSPISGHRSVSWYQQTPGQGLQFLFEYFSETQRNKGNFPGRFSGRQFSNSRSEMNVSTLELGDSALYLCASSIQGANYGYTFGSGTRLTVV.

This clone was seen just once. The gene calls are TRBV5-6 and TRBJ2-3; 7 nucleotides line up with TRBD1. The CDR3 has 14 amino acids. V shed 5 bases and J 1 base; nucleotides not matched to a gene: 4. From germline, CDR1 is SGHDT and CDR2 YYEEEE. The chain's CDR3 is CASSRDSGTDTQYF. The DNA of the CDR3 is TGTGCCAGCAGTCGGGACAGCGGCACAGATACGCAGTATTTT.

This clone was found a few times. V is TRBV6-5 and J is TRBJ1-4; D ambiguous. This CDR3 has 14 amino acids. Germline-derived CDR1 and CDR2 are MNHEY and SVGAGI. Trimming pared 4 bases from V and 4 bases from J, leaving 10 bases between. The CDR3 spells CASSFSGGNEKLFF. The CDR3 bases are TGTGCCAGCAGTTTTTCGGGTGGTAATGAAAAACTGTTTTTT.

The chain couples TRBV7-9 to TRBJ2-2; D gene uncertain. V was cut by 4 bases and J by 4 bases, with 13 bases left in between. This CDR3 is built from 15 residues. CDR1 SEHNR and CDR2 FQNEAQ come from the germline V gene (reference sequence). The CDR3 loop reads CASSWMRGFTGELFF. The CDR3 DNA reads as TGTGCCAGCAGCTGGATGCGAGGATTCACCGGGGAGCTGTTTTTT.

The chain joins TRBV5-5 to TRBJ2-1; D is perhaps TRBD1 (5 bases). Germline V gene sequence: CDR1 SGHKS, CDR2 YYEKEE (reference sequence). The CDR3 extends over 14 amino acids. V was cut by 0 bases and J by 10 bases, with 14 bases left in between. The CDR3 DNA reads TGTGCCAGCAGCTTGGATGGCAGGGTGGGGGAGCAGTTCTTC. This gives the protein CASSLDGRVGEQFF.

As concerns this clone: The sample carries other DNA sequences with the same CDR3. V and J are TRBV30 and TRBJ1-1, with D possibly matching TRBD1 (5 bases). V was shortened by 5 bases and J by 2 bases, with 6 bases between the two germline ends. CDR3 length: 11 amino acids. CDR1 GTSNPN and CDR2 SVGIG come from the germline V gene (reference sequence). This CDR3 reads CAWGQNTEAFF. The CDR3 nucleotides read TGTGCCTGGGGACAAAACACTGAAGCTTTCTTT.

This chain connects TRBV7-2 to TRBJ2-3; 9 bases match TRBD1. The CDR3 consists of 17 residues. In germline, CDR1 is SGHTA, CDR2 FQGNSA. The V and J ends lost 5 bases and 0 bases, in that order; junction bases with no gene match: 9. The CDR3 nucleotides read TGTGCCAGCAGCCCCCGTCCGGGACAGGGAAGCACAGATACGCAGTATTTT. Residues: CASSPRPGQGSTDTQYF.

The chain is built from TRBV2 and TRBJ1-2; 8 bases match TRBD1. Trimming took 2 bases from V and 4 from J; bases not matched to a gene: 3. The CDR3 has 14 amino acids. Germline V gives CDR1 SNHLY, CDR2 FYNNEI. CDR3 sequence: CASSETGGGYGYTF. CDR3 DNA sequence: TGTGCCAGCAGTGAAACAGGGGGAGGCTATGGCTACACCTTC. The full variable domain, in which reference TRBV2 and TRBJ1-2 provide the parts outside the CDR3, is EPEVTQTPSHQVTQMGQEVILRCVPISNHLYFYWYRQILGQKVEFLVSFYNNEISEKSEIFDDQFSVERPDGSNFTLKIRSTKLEDSAMYFCASSETGGGYGYTFGSGTRLTVV.

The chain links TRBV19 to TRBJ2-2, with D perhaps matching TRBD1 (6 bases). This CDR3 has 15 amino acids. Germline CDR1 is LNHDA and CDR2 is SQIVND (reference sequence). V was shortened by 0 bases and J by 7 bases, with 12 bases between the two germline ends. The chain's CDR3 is CASSIDRTAIGELFF. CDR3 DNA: TGTGCCAGTAGTATAGATCGGACAGCTATCGGGGAGCTGTTTTTT. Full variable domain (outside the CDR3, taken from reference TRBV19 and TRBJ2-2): DGGITQSPKYLFRKEGQNVTLSCEQNLNHDAMYWYRQDPGQGLRLIYYSQIVNDFQKGDIAEGYSVSREKKESFPLTVTSAQKNPTAFYLCASSIDRTAIGELFFGEGSRLTVL.

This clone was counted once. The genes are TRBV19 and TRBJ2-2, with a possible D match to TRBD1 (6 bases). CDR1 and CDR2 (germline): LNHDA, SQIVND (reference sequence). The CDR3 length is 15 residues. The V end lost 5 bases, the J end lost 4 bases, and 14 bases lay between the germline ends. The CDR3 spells CASSSWDIATGELFF. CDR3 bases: TGTGCCAGTAGTTCCTGGGACATAGCCACCGGGGAGCTGTTTTTT.